Each of the 19 T cell receptor beta chains below was sequenced from the same sample in a study of shared clonotypes between healthy human individuals. Naive CD8 cells lacked CD45RO, underwent positive selection for CCR7 and left out terminally differentiated effector memory CD45RA+ cells. The method was immunoSEQ multiplex PCR; TCRdb's version includes in-frame clones alone and lacks a portion of them. The table lists some 1,900,000 clones, about 95% of them singletons. Sequencing input: naive CD8+ T cells sorted from blood. These receptors all come from a man aged 18-30 years in good health.

The rearrangement joins TRBV19 to TRBJ1-4, with a weak D call TRBD1 (5 bases). The V gene's germline CDR1 is LNHDA and CDR2 SQIVND (reference sequence). This CDR3 comprises 16 residues. V lost 5 bases to trimming and J lost 8 bases, with 21 bases between them. The CDR3 spells CASSPNPGTMGEKLFF. The CDR3 bases are TGTGCCAGTAGTCCGAACCCCGGGACGATGGGAGAAAAACTGTTTTTT.

The chain recombines TRBV5-1 with TRBJ2-1; either TRBD1 or TRBD2 may fit D (6 bases each). V was trimmed by 6 bases and J by 3 bases, leaving 16 bases between them. This CDR3 spans 15 amino acids. Per the germline V gene, CDR1 is SGHRS and CDR2 is YFSETQ. Here the CDR3 reads CASKLRGDGYNEQFF. CDR3 bases: TGCGCCAGCAAATTAAGGGGGGACGGCTACAATGAGCAGTTCTTC.

The chain combines TRBV6-1 with TRBJ1-1; the D is unclear. The CDR3 loop spans 16 amino acids. V was shortened by 3 bases and J by 4 bases, with 18 bases between the two germline ends. From germline, CDR1 is MNHNS and CDR2 SASEGT. DNA of the CDR3: TGTGCCAGCAGTGAGTTCCTCGGAGGTGAGGGCACTGAAGCTTTCTTT. Amino acids: CASSEFLGGEGTEAFF.

The rearrangement links TRBV4-3 to TRBJ2-7; TRBD2 aligns across 7 bases. CDR3 length equals 17 residues. J lost 2 bases, V lost 1 base, and 11 bases had no gene match. Germline CDR1 and CDR2: LGHNA and YSLEER. The CDR3 loop reads CASSQGGASGGPYEQYF. As DNA, the CDR3 is TGCGCCAGCAGCCAAGGCGGCGCTAGCGGAGGCCCCTACGAGCAGTACTTC.

This CDR3 reads CASPPDGGHVLSGELFF. As DNA, the CDR3 is TGTGCCAGCCCTCCGGACGGTGGTCATGTTCTTAGCGGGGAGCTGTTTTTT. The chain combines TRBV7-8 with TRBJ2-2; D unclear. Trimming left V 8 bases short and J 7 bases short, with 26 bases between. The germline gives CDR1 SGHVS, CDR2 FQNEAQ. The CDR3 runs to 17 residues.

The chain uses TRBV11-3 and TRBJ2-3; the D gene is possibly TRBD1 (5 bases). V lost 0 bases, J lost 1 base, and 5 bases lay in between. The CDR3 covers 14 residues. CDR1 SGHNT and CDR2 YENEEA come from the germline V gene. The CDR3 DNA sequence: TGTGCCAGCAGCTTAGAAGGGGGCACAGATACGCAGTATTTT. Its protein product is CASSLEGGTDTQYF. Looking up the rest from reference TRBV11-3 and TRBJ2-3 gives the full variable domain: EAGVVQSPRYKIIEKKQPVAFWCNPISGHNTLYWYLQNLGQGPELLIRYENEEAVDDSQLPKDRFSAERLKGVDSTLKIQPAELGDSAVYLCASSLEGGTDTQYFGPGTRLTVL.

This clone occurred once. The chain joins TRBV30 to TRBJ2-7, with D perhaps matching TRBD2 (5 bases). Germline CDR1 and CDR2: GTSNPN and SVGIG (reference sequence). V was trimmed by 2 bases and J by 2 bases, leaving 13 bases between them. The CDR3 contains 14 residues. CDR3 protein: CAWSSREFPYEQYF. The DNA of the CDR3 is TGTGCCTGGAGTTCTAGGGAGTTTCCCTACGAGCAGTACTTC.

The chain uses TRBV4-3 and TRBJ2-1; TRBD1 aligns across 7 bases. CDR1 and CDR2 from the germline V gene are LGHNA and YSLEER. The CDR3 is 17 amino acids. With V trimmed by 2 bases and J by 8 bases, 15 bases remained unmatched. This chain's CDR3 is CASSQTTGEIQLYEQFF. CDR3 sequence (DNA): TGCGCCAGCAGCCAAACCACAGGGGAGATTCAGCTATATGAGCAGTTCTTC.

This rearrangement joins TRBV27 to TRBJ1-6, with 7 bases aligning to TRBD1. The germline CDR1 and CDR2 sequences are MNHEY and SMNVEV (reference sequence). The CDR3 runs 16 residues. V trimming: 4 bases; J trimming: 9 bases; junction bases outside the gene matches: 12. In DNA form, the CDR3 reads TGTGCCAGCAGTTCCCTCCCGACAGGGTTTTTTTCACCCCTCCACTTT. This codes for CASSSLPTGFFSPLHF.

This clone was picked up a small number of times. This rearrangement joins TRBV2 to TRBJ1-2; D gene ambiguous. CDR1 and CDR2 (germline): SNHLY, FYNNEI. The V gene lost 1 base and the J gene lost 5 bases, with 5 bases spanning the gap. The CDR3 length is 12 residues. The CDR3 spells CASSEEGYGYTF. DNA of the CDR3: TGTGCCAGCAGTGAAGAAGGGTATGGCTACACCTTC. The whole variable domain, remainder taken from reference TRBV2 and TRBJ1-2, is EPEVTQTPSHQVTQMGQEVILRCVPISNHLYFYWYRQILGQKVEFLVSFYNNEISEKSEIFDDQFSVERPDGSNFTLKIRSTKLEDSAMYFCASSEEGYGYTFGSGTRLTVV.

A single count supports this clone. The J gene is TRBJ1-1, the V gene TRBV14, with TRBD1 matching over 9 bases. The CDR3 contains 16 residues. The junction had 6 bases not matched to a gene; V was cut back by 4 bases and J by 0 bases. Germline V lookup: CDR1 SGHDN, CDR2 FVKESK. The CDR3 region is CASSPRTGEVNTEAFF. The CDR3, as DNA: TGTGCCAGCAGCCCTAGGACAGGGGAGGTGAACACTGAAGCTTTCTTT.

This clone was seen a single time. The chain carries TRBV15 and TRBJ2-3; 8 nucleotides match TRBD1. Germline-derived CDR1 and CDR2 are LNHNV and YYDKDF (reference sequence). This CDR3 contains 14 residues. The V segment lost 0 bases and the J segment 4 bases; nucleotides outside the gene matches: 0. CDR3 sequence (DNA): TGTGCCACCAGCAGAGAGACAGGGGCAGATACGCAGTATTTT. Its translation: CATSRETGADTQYF.

This clone was seen a single time. The chain links TRBV27 to TRBJ1-1; D is possibly TRBD1 (5 bases). CDR1 and CDR2 from the germline V gene are MNHEY and SMNVEV (reference sequence). V was shortened by 2 bases and J by 0 bases, with 10 bases between the two germline ends. The CDR3 consists of 15 residues. The CDR3 region has the DNA TGTGCCAGCAGTTTACAGGGATCTTTGAACACTGAAGCTTTCTTT. Protein product: CASSLQGSLNTEAFF.

This clone has just one count. The rearrangement joins TRBV11-2 to TRBJ2-2; 14 bases fit TRBD2. This CDR3 has 18 amino acids. Germline trimming cut 5 bases from V and 6 bases from J; bases unmatched to any gene: 11. Germline V gene sequence: CDR1 SGHAT, CDR2 FQNNGV. In DNA form, the CDR3 reads TGTGCCAGCAGCCCAGGGACTAGCGGGAGTATGAGCGCCGGGGAGCTGTTTTTT. Translation gives CASSPGTSGSMSAGELFF.

The rearrangement links TRBV7-8 to TRBJ2-7; D not certain. Germline CDR1 reads SGHVS; CDR2 reads FQNEAQ. CDR3 length equals 13 residues. Trimming pared 2 bases from V and 3 bases from J, leaving 8 bases between. The CDR3 here is CASSLRADYEQYF. The CDR3 DNA reads TGTGCCAGCAGCTTAAGGGCGGACTACGAGCAGTACTTC.

The V gene is TRBV6-5, the J gene TRBJ2-7; D gene ambiguous. Looked up from germline, CDR1 is MNHEY and CDR2 is SVGAGI. Trimming took 5 bases from V and 2 from J, leaving 10 bases between them. The CDR3 consists of 13 residues. The CDR3 DNA follows: TGTGCCAGCAGTCCCCCCCCACCCTACGAGCAGTACTTC. It is translated as CASSPPPPYEQYF.

The chain combines TRBV29-1 with TRBJ2-7, with D unresolved. V gave up 6 bases and J gave up 1 base, with 10 bases separating them. The CDR3 sequence is 12 residues long. CDR1 and CDR2 from the germline V gene are SQVTM and ANQGSEA. CDR3 DNA: TGCAGCGTCCTCATGGGGTCCTACGAGCAGTACTTC. It codes for CSVLMGSYEQYF.

The chain uses TRBV9 and TRBJ1-1; 9 bases match TRBD1. Germline trimming cut 5 bases from V and 5 bases from J; bases unmatched to any gene: 7. Germline lookup yields CDR1 SGDLS and CDR2 YYNGEE. This CDR3 spans 14 amino acids. CDR3: CASSVGQGATEAFF. As DNA, the CDR3 is TGTGCCAGCAGTGTGGGACAGGGTGCGACTGAAGCTTTCTTT.

This clone has just one count. The rearrangement links TRBV6-6 to TRBJ2-4, with D possibly being TRBD1 or TRBD2 (5 bases each). Germline V gene sequence: CDR1 MNHNY, CDR2 SVGAGI (reference sequence). The V end lost 2 bases, the J end lost 2 bases, and 10 bases lay between the germline ends. The length of the CDR3 is 15 residues. The CDR3 spells CASSYGGGTKNIQYF. CDR3 nucleotides: TGTGCCAGCAGTTACGGTGGGGGTACCAAAAACATTCAGTACTTC.